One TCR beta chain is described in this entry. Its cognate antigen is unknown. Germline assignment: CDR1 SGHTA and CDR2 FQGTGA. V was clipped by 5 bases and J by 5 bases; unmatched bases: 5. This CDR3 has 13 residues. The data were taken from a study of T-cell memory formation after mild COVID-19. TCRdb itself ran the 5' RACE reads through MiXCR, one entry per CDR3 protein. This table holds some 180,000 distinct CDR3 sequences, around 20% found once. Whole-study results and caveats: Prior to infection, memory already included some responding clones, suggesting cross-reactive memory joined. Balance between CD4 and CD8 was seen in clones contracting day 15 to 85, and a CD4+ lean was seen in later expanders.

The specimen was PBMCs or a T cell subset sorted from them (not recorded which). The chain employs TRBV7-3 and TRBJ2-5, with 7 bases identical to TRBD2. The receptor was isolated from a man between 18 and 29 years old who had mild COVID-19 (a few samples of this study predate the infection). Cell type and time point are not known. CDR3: CASSTLGGETQYF. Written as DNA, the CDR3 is TGTGCCAGCAGCACTTTGGGGGGGGAGACCCAGTACTTC.